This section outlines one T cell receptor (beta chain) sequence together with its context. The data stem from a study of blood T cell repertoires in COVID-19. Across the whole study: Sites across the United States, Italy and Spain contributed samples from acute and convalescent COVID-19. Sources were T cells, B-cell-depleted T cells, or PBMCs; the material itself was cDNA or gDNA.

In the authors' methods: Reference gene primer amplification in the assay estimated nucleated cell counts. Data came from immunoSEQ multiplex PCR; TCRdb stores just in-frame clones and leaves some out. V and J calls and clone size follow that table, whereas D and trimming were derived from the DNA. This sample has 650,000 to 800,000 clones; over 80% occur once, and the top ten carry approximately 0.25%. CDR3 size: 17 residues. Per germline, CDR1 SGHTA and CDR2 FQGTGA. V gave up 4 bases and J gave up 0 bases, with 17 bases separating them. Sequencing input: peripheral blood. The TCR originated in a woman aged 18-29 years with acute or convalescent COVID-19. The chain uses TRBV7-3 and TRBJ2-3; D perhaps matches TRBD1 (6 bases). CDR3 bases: TGTGCCAGCAGCTCTACCGCTGGACAGTATAGCACAGATACGCAGTATTTT. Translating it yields CASSSTAGQYSTDTQYF.